Below, one T cell receptor beta chain is given with its context. This sample was taken from a study of T cell changes during pregnancy in multiple sclerosis. Germline V CDR1 and CDR2: ENHRY, SYGVKD. Trimming left V 2 bases short and J 2 bases short, with 13 bases between. This CDR3 spans 15 amino acids. The repertoire was sequenced with immunoSEQ multiplex PCR; TCRdb's copy has only in-frame clones and lacks some. The sample yields fewer than 60,000 clones, approximately 91% seen once. Sequenced here: peripheral blood, sampled in the second trimester of pregnancy. This chain connects TRBV10-3 to TRBJ2-7; the D gene is possibly TRBD1 (6 bases). This clonotype was obtained from a female donor with multiple sclerosis, enrolled in a pregnancy study. The CDR3 bases are TGTGCCATCAGTGAGGGGGGCCAGAGGCCCTACGAGCAGTACTTC. Its protein is CAISEGGQRPYEQYF.